This TCR beta chain is drawn from a study of blood T cell repertoires in COVID-19. The repertoire was sequenced with immunoSEQ multiplex PCR; TCRdb's copy has only in-frame clones and lacks some. The table shows around 250,000 clones, with 70% to 90% occurring only once. The length of the CDR3 is 16 residues. The V gene's germline CDR1 is ENHRY and CDR2 SYGVKD. J lost 3 bases, V lost 8 bases, and 15 bases had no gene match. The TCR originated in a woman aged 50 to 60 with acute COVID-19. Sequenced input: PBMCs or T cells enriched from blood (not recorded which). The rearrangement links TRBV10-3 to TRBJ2-5; TRBD1 matches at 7 bases. The CDR3 loop reads CAIGGTGEGVEETQYF. In DNA form, the CDR3 reads TGTGCCATCGGAGGAACAGGGGAAGGGGTAGAAGAGACCCAGTACTTC.